The present T cell receptor (beta chain) was sequenced within a study of blood T cell repertoires in COVID-19 (dated by TCRdb to between 2020 and 2021). Notes on the research overall: The collaborator samples originated in the United States, Italy and Spain and spanned the acute and convalescent phases of COVID-19. The prospective study material was composed of cDNA or gDNA derived from T cells, B-cell-depleted T cells, or PBMCs. Deeply sampled blood TCRbeta repertoires from subjects exposed to, actively infected with, or recovered from COVID-19 were included in the dataset. A freely available public database, intended as a resource for researchers studying the immune response to SARS-CoV-2, is where the repertoires were released. The samples were drawn from two sources: the first 160 participants of the ongoing ImmuneRACE study, and over 1,000 subjects contributed by 6 global collaborators. The sample metadata nearly always contained a de-identified subject ID, COVID-19 status, age in years and sex. Where HLA class I and class II types were available, the types were taken from metadata supplied by the sample provider, not from assay-based typing. Beyond this particular receptor, the publication reports: The quantity of clinical and demographic metadata differed by source and by participant and was supplied without curation.

V loses 4 bases, J loses 6 bases, and the germline ends lie 15 bases apart. Taken from cysteine to phenylalanine, the CDR3 has 15 residues. The retained sequence is limited to the CDR3, 45 bases, with the frame set at the first base. CDR1 and CDR2, looked up from the germline V gene, are MGHDK and SYGVNS. Each collaborating institution followed its own protocols to collect whole blood in K2EDTA tubes. Collaborator samples were shipped for TCRbeta analysis as frozen whole blood, isolated PBMCs, or DNA extracted from either sample type. Comments on this clone: Its antigen remains undetermined. One base away there is no much larger clone; base qualities are not given.

TCRbeta CDR3 regions were amplified from genomic DNA by means of the immunoSEQ Assay, a bias-controlled multiplex PCR. In the source study's methods: The number of nucleated cells in each sample was estimated from the amplification of reference gene primers within the assay. To quantify the absolute abundance of each unique TCRbeta CDR3 rearrangement, sequence reads were collapsed and filtered. For each sample, productive Simpson clonality was calculated as the square root of Simpson's diversity index across productive rearrangements. TCRdb obtained this table from immuneACCESS and retained in-frame rearrangements with V and J assigned. These tables miss some clones; where compared with another copy, unresolved V genes account for less than half of the shortfall, and the remainder is unexplained. The D gene and trimming were derived from the DNA, and the V and J assignments and clone size from that table. This sample is represented by 150,000 or so clones; 80% to 90% of them were singletons. The ten biggest clones cover approximately 6.5% of the sample.

The chain is assembled from TRBV25-1 and TRBJ1-4; TRBD1 is perhaps the D gene, given 6 matching bases. The sequence came from a man older than 75 with acute or convalescent COVID-19. Sequencing used peripheral blood. The CDR3 has the sequence CASSVQGFSYEKLFF. The sequence in DNA is TGTGCCAGCAGTGTACAGGGATTCAGTTATGAAAAACTGTTTTTT.